This entry lists 6 T cell receptor beta chains sequenced from one sample in a study of T-cell memory formation after mild COVID-19. A single record per CDR3 protein comes from TCRdb applying MiXCR to the 5' RACE reads. The table has around 210,000 distinct CDR3 sequences, 9% to 10% seen once; the top ten hold around 3.3%. The specimen was PBMCs or a T cell subset sorted from them (not recorded which). These receptors originate from a man aged 18 to 29 who had mild COVID-19 (a few samples of this study predate the infection). Cell type and time point are not known.

This clonotype has a handful of counts. The rearrangement uses TRBV6-5 and TRBJ1-5, with D hard to call. CDR1 MNHEY and CDR2 SVGAGI come from the germline V gene. The CDR3 has 14 residues. The V and J ends lost 5 bases and 2 bases respectively, with 10 bases between them. Here the CDR3 reads CASSGKRGNQPQHF. As DNA, the CDR3 is TGTGCCAGCAGTGGGAAACGGGGCAATCAGCCCCAGCATTTT.

J is TRBJ2-1 and V is TRBV6-5; 8 positions match TRBD2. Germline V gene data show CDR1 as MNHEY and CDR2 as SVGAGI. After removal of 10 bases from V and 1 base from J, the junction contained 9 bases not matched to a gene. CDR3 length: 15 residues. CDR3 DNA: TGTGCCACGTCCCTCGGGGGGGTTTCCTACAATGAGCAGTTCTTC. Protein: CATSLGGVSYNEQFF.

This clonotype showed up many times. The DNA of the CDR3 is TGTGCCAGCAGCTTAGTTTTTATCACAGATACGCAGTATTTT. Residues: CASSLVFITDTQYF. V usage is TRBV7-9 and J usage is TRBJ2-3, with D uncertain. Germline CDR1 reads SEHNR; CDR2 reads FQNEAQ (reference sequence). This CDR3 spans 14 amino acids. V lost 1 base to trimming and J lost 2 bases, with 7 bases between them.

The V call is TRBV6-2 or TRBV6-3, the J call TRBJ1-5; unclear D gene. This CDR3 has 15 residues. Trimming removed 7 bases at V and 7 bases at J, with 20 bases between. Germline V gene lookup returns CDR1 MNHEY and CDR2 SVGEGT. The CDR3: CASTPGGRGGQPQHF. The CDR3 nucleotides read TGTGCCAGCACCCCAGGCGGCCGCGGAGGCCAGCCCCAGCATTTT.

The rearrangement links TRBV7-2 to TRBJ2-2, with 7 bases identical to TRBD2. Germline V lookup: CDR1 SGHTA, CDR2 FQGNSA. This CDR3 is 15 amino acids long. V was clipped by 1 base and J by 3 bases; unmatched bases: 2. The DNA of the CDR3 is TGTGCCAGCAGCTTAGTTGCGGGGGACACCGGGGAGCTGTTTTTT. Translating it yields CASSLVAGDTGELFF.

The rearrangement uses TRBV6-5 and TRBJ2-1; tentative D call: TRBD2 (7 bases). The germline CDR1 and CDR2 sequences are MNHEY and SVGAGI. V was cut by 8 bases and J by 6 bases, with 14 bases left in between. The CDR3 extends over 13 amino acids. The CDR3 loop reads CASLRGRVNEQFF. The DNA of the CDR3 is TGTGCCAGCCTGAGGGGGAGGGTCAATGAGCAGTTCTTC.